The T cell receptor beta chain under discussion was sequenced for a study of shared T cell receptors in the human thymus (dated by TCRdb to the early 2020s). About the full investigation: The study examined how self-reactive, shared T-cell receptor alpha chains are generated in the human thymus.

CDR1 and CDR2, per the germline V gene, are MDHEN and SYDVKM. V is shortened by 10 bases, J by 0 bases, and the region joining them spans 13 bases. Reading from cysteine to phenylalanine, the CDR3 counts 14 amino acids. Kept here is only the CDR3 DNA, which spans 42 bases and is read in frame from base 1. Details on this clone: Its recognized antigen is unknown. Nothing much larger sits one base from this clone, and base qualities are not available.

The library was built by means of the immunoSEQ multiplex PCR assay. As stored in TCRdb, this immuneACCESS dataset retains in-frame rearrangements with V and J assigned. A fraction of the clones does not appear; measured against another copy, unresolved V genes explain less than half of the discrepancy, and the remainder lacks a known reason. This sample holds hundreds of thousands of clones; roughly 90% were observed only once. The top ten clonotypes cover roughly 0.0097% of the sample. This sample also belongs to another study, concerning human thymus T cells. The second study reports: Donors were immunologically healthy infants undergoing open corrective cardiac surgery for congenital heart defects in Finland. Thymus tissue was obtained as surgical resects removed during corrective cardiac surgery. Usage of V and J gene segments appeared to be biased in both the thymic and the peripheral blood repertoires. The related research found that thymic TCR repertoires overlapped highly between unrelated individuals. The study described the TCR alpha and beta repertoires in about eight infant thymus samples and four matching peripheral blood samples. The infant donors were about 6 to 244 days old, and the cohort included five to seven males and two females. After being mechanically released from the tissue, thymocytes were kept at -70 degrees C in pellets of about 9-32 million cells. A QIAsymphony instrument was used to extract genomic DNA from the frozen cell pellets. The immunoSEQ multiplex PCR assay was used to amplify the TCRB and TCRAD loci from a standardized quantity of quality-controlled genomic DNA. The amplicons spanned the V(D)J region and were long enough to cover the CDR3 and allow V and J genes to be identified. Through the commercial immunoSEQ service, the amplicons were sequenced on an Illumina platform. Primer bias and sequencing errors were corrected as previously described, and TCRAD and TCRB were defined on the basis of the IMGT database. Analysis of the repertoires was done with immunoSEQ Analyzer 3.0 and VDJTools and included basic statistics, V/J segment usage, diversity estimates, rarefaction and pairwise overlap. Diversity was estimated with Chao1, ChaoE, Efron-Thisted, Shannon and inverse Simpson indices, and also on datasets down-sampled to the smallest sample. Repertoire overlap used strict matching of CDR3 nucleotide sequence, V gene and J gene, with Jaccard-based multidimensional scaling clustering. Thymus samples yielded on average around 810,000 unique TCRB clonotypes, compared with 80,000 to 95,000 from blood samples.

The clonotype was recovered from a boy under two years old with a congenital heart defect. Donor details come from another sample of the same person, matched by shared clones. Sequenced material: thymocytes. Rearrangement joined TRBV28 to TRBJ1-5; no D segment can be confidently identified. The CDR3 here reads CATLGWYSNQPQHF. The DNA reads as follows: TGTGCCACTCTCGGGTGGTATAGCAATCAGCCCCAGCATTTT.